These 23 T cell receptor beta chains came from one sample sequenced in a study of CD8 T cells in Susac syndrome. The authors reverse transcribed roughly 0.5 to 1 ug RNA with random hexamers. Each CDR3 protein gets one entry after TCRdb re-called the immunoSEQ multiplex PCR reads with MiXCR. The table has around 280,000 distinct CDR3 sequences, about 88% seen once. Material: CD8+ T cells from PBMCs. The origin of the receptors is a human donor with multiple sclerosis.

The chain links TRBV13 to TRBJ2-1, with 7 bases fitting TRBD2. Trimming at V came to 0 bases and at J to 6 bases, leaving 11 bases not matched to a gene. CDR1 and CDR2 (germline): PRHDT, FYEKMQ (reference sequence). The length of the CDR3 is 17 residues. CDR3 bases: TGTGCCAGCAGCTTAGGCTTGGGGAGGGAGGTGAGCAATGAGCAGTTCTTC. Its protein product is CASSLGLGREVSNEQFF.

This chain uses TRBV7-9 with TRBJ2-5, with 8 bases aligning to TRBD1. The trim removed 1 base at V and 2 bases at J, leaving 3 bases unmatched. The germline gives CDR1 SEHNR, CDR2 FQNEAQ (reference sequence). The CDR3 length is 15 residues. The CDR3 region is CASSLVQGGQETQYF. DNA of the CDR3: TGTGCCAGCAGCTTAGTACAGGGGGGACAAGAGACCCAGTACTTC. The whole variable domain, remainder taken from reference TRBV7-9 and TRBJ2-5, is DTGVSQNPRHKITKRGQNVTFRCDPISEHNRLYWYRQTLGQGPEFLTYFQNEAQLEKSRLLSDRFSAERPKGSFSTLEIQRTEQGDSAMYLCASSLVQGGQETQYFGPGTRLLVL.

The chain uses TRBV29-1 and TRBJ2-3; 12 bases align to TRBD2. The CDR3 consists of 16 residues. Germline CDR1 is SQVTM and CDR2 is ANQGSEA. With 0 bases clipped from V and 5 bases from J, the junction kept 6 bases outside the gene matches. CDR3 sequence: CSVEDLLAGGRDTQYF. The CDR3 DNA is TGCAGCGTTGAAGATCTACTAGCGGGAGGAAGAGATACGCAGTATTTT.

The V and J genes are TRBV19 and TRBJ2-7; D is unclear. Deletions cut 5 bases from V and 3 bases from J, with 20 bases between. CDR3 length: 16 amino acids. The germline V gene has CDR1 LNHDA and CDR2 SQIVND (reference sequence). CDR3 DNA: TGTGCCAGTAGTTCCGTAGGGCCCTACCCTATCTACGAGCAGTACTTC. It specifies CASSSVGPYPIYEQYF.

The V call is TRBV15, the J call TRBJ2-1; D could derive from TRBD1 or TRBD2 (5 bases each). This CDR3 has 14 amino acids. The V end lost 0 bases, the J end lost 7 bases, and 10 bases lay between the germline ends. Germline-derived CDR1 and CDR2 are LNHNV and YYDKDF (reference sequence). CDR3 nucleotide sequence: TGTGCCACCAGCAGAGATGGGGACGGGAATGAGCAGTTCTTC. Translating gives CATSRDGDGNEQFF.

This chain links TRBV6-5 with TRBJ2-3; 8 bases line up with TRBD2. CDR1 is MNHEY, CDR2 SVGAGI, per germline. Trimming took 0 bases from V and 0 from J; bases not matched to a gene: 5. The CDR3 is made up of 17 amino acids. The CDR3 protein is CASSYSQREPSTDTQYF. CDR3 DNA sequence: TGTGCCAGCAGTTACTCTCAGCGGGAGCCTAGCACAGATACGCAGTATTTT.

This clonotype was observed a single time. CDR3 in amino acids: CASSPGRSGYQPQHF. Written as DNA, the CDR3 is TGCGCCAGCAGTCCAGGTCGAAGCGGATATCAGCCCCAGCATTTT. V and J are TRBV23-1 and TRBJ1-5; D is undetermined. TRBV23-1 is recorded as an ORF, its role being uncertain. This CDR3 spans 15 amino acids. The V end lost 4 bases, the J end lost 5 bases, and 15 bases lay between the germline ends.

Details on this clonotype: The junction departs from germline at one end; a sequencing error may be responsible. This chain joins TRBV27 and TRBJ2-7; 7 nucleotides line up with TRBD2. The CDR3 loop spans 16 amino acids. Per the germline V gene, CDR1 is MNHEY and CDR2 is SMNVEV (reference sequence). CDR3 region: CASSLSSGVLSYEQYF. The CDR3 DNA reads TGTGCCAGCAGTCTATCGAGCGGGGTGTTGTCCTACGAGCAGTACTTC.

In this sample, this clonotype turned up a few times. The genes are TRBV9 and TRBJ1-1, with D possibly TRBD1 on 5 matching bases. Germline assignment: CDR1 SGDLS and CDR2 YYNGEE. Between the trimmed V and J ends, which lost 0 bases and 4 bases, there was a span of 10 bases. This CDR3 has 14 amino acids. The CDR3 here is CASSVAGGGTEAFF. The CDR3 DNA is TGTGCCAGCAGCGTAGCGGGGGGTGGCACTGAAGCTTTCTTT.

The rearrangement links TRBV2 to TRBJ2-5, with 10 bases lining up with TRBD1. The CDR3 loop spans 16 amino acids. V was pared by 5 bases and J by 4 bases, with 10 bases of the junction left unmatched. Looked up from germline, CDR1 is SNHLY and CDR2 is FYNNEI. CDR3 DNA sequence: TGTGCCAGCAGTACGGACAGGGGGTCTCATGGAGAGACCCAGTACTTC. Protein sequence: CASSTDRGSHGETQYF.

CDR3 loop: CSANQNPTSGRPYEQFF. As DNA, the CDR3 is TGCAGTGCCAACCAAAACCCGACTAGCGGGAGGCCGTATGAGCAGTTCTTC. J is TRBJ2-1 and V is TRBV20-1, with 13 nucleotides matching TRBD2. Germline trimming cut 6 bases from V and 8 bases from J; bases unmatched to any gene: 16. Germline V lookup: CDR1 DFQATT, CDR2 SNEGSKA (reference sequence). The CDR3 length is 17 residues.

The genes are TRBV21-1 and TRBJ2-2; TRBD1, the table's D call, lacks a check against the DNA. TRBV21-1 is given as a pseudogene. This CDR3 is built from 15 residues. The CDR3 sequence is CASSRPDRDSGELFF. DNA of the CDR3: TGTGCCAGCAGCAGACCGGACAGGGACTCCGGGGAGCTGTTTTTT.

The gene calls are TRBV27 and TRBJ2-5; 11 nucleotides agree with TRBD2. CDR1 and CDR2 from the germline V gene are MNHEY and SMNVEV (reference sequence). The V segment lost 6 bases and the J segment 3 bases; nucleotides outside the gene matches: 3. The CDR3 spans 14 residues. CDR3 region: CASSVLAGEETQYF. The CDR3 DNA follows: TGTGCCAGCAGCGTACTAGCGGGAGAAGAGACCCAGTACTTC.

The chain carries TRBV6-1 and TRBJ2-1; 8 bases are a match to TRBD2. The length of the CDR3 is 17 residues. J lost 4 bases, V lost 2 bases, and 10 bases had no gene match. The germline V gene has CDR1 MNHNS and CDR2 SASEGT. The CDR3 region has the DNA TGTGCCAGCAGTGAAATTGCGGGAGGATCTGCTTACAATGAGCAGTTCTTC. It codes for CASSEIAGGSAYNEQFF.

The rearrangement joins TRBV13 to TRBJ2-3; D gene ambiguous. Germline CDR1 and CDR2: PRHDT and FYEKMQ (reference sequence). V lost 2 bases and J lost 2, with 11 bases in between. The CDR3 runs 15 residues. The CDR3 loop reads CASSLWGSATDTQYF. CDR3 nucleotide sequence: TGTGCCAGCAGCTTATGGGGATCCGCCACAGATACGCAGTATTTT.

The gene calls are TRBV6-5 and TRBJ1-1; D gene unclear. Germline V gene lookup returns CDR1 MNHEY and CDR2 SVGAGI. Deletions cut 2 bases from V and 1 base from J, with 8 bases between. CDR3 length equals 14 residues. This chain's CDR3 is CASSYAEGNTEAFF. CDR3 nucleotides: TGTGCCAGCAGTTACGCTGAAGGGAACACTGAAGCTTTCTTT.

The rearrangement links TRBV12-3 or TRBV12-4 to TRBJ2-1; maybe TRBD2 (5 bases). This CDR3 is 14 amino acids long. The V and J ends lost 2 bases and 3 bases respectively, with 8 bases between them. As DNA, the CDR3 is TGTGCCAGCAGTTTACGCCGGGACTACAATGAGCAGTTCTTC. Protein sequence: CASSLRRDYNEQFF.

The chain uses TRBV7-9 and TRBJ2-7; D is possibly TRBD2 (6 bases). From germline, CDR1 is SEHNR and CDR2 FQNEAQ (reference sequence). This CDR3 is 16 amino acids long. V gave up 3 bases and J gave up 0 bases, with 15 bases separating them. CDR3 amino acids: CASSFTTGLLSYEQYF. The CDR3 region has the DNA TGTGCCAGCAGCTTCACGACGGGACTGCTCTCCTACGAGCAGTACTTC.

This chain connects TRBV14 to TRBJ2-1; D call uncertain. Trimming took 3 bases from V and 5 from J, leaving 11 bases between them. Germline loops: CDR1 SGHDN, CDR2 FVKESK. CDR3 length equals 14 residues. CDR3 loop: CASSHFSANNEQFF. CDR3 sequence (DNA): TGTGCCAGCAGCCATTTTTCCGCCAACAATGAGCAGTTCTTC. The whole variable domain, filled in from reference TRBV14 and TRBJ2-1, reads EAGVTQFPSHSVIEKGQTVTLRCDPISGHDNLYWYRRVMGKEIKFLLHFVKESKQDESGMPNNRFLAERTGGTYSTLKVQPAELEDSGVYFCASSHFSANNEQFFGPGTRLTVL.

V usage is TRBV15 and J usage is TRBJ1-2; D uncertain. This CDR3 has 11 residues. Trimming left V 3 bases short and J 6 bases short, with 5 bases between. CDR1 and CDR2 from the germline V gene are LNHNV and YYDKDF (reference sequence). Written as DNA, the CDR3 is TGTGCCACCAGCAGCACTAATGGCTACACCTTC. This sequence encodes CATSSTNGYTF.

This clonotype was found a few times. The V call is TRBV19, the J call TRBJ2-7, with D perhaps being TRBD1 or TRBD2 (6 bases each). Trimming took off 5 bases at V and 5 bases at J, with 13 bases between the two ends. Looked up from germline, CDR1 is LNHDA and CDR2 is SQIVND (reference sequence). The CDR3 runs 13 residues. This CDR3 is CASSVGGQNEQYF. CDR3 nucleotides: TGTGCCAGTAGTGTCGGGGGCCAGAACGAGCAGTACTTC.

This rearrangement joins TRBV6-5 to TRBJ2-5, with D perhaps TRBD1 (5 bases). The V gene lost 0 bases and the J gene lost 2 bases, with 10 bases spanning the gap. This CDR3 is 15 amino acids long. CDR1 and CDR2 from the germline V gene are MNHEY and SVGAGI. The CDR3 region has the DNA TGTGCCAGCAGTTACTCGTACCCAGGGCAAGAGACCCAGTACTTC. It is translated as CASSYSYPGQETQYF.

The chain links TRBV14 to TRBJ1-1; D possibly corresponds to TRBD1 (6 bases). The V gene's germline CDR1 is SGHDN and CDR2 FVKESK. The CDR3 sequence is 15 residues long. Trimming left V 4 bases short and J 2 bases short, with 14 bases between. The CDR3: CASSLRRGTNTEAFF. CDR3 sequence (DNA): TGTGCCAGCAGCCTGCGCAGGGGCACAAACACTGAAGCTTTCTTT.